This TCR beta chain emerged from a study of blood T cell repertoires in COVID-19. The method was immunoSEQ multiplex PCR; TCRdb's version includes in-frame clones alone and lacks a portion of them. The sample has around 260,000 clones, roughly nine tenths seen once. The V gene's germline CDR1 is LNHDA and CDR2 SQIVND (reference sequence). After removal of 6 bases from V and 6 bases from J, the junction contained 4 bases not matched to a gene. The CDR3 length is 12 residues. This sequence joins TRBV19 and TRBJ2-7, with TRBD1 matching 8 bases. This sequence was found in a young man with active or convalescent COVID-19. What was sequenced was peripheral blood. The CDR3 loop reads CASSSGQGEQYF. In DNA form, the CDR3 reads TGTGCCAGTAGCTCTGGACAGGGCGAGCAGTACTTC.